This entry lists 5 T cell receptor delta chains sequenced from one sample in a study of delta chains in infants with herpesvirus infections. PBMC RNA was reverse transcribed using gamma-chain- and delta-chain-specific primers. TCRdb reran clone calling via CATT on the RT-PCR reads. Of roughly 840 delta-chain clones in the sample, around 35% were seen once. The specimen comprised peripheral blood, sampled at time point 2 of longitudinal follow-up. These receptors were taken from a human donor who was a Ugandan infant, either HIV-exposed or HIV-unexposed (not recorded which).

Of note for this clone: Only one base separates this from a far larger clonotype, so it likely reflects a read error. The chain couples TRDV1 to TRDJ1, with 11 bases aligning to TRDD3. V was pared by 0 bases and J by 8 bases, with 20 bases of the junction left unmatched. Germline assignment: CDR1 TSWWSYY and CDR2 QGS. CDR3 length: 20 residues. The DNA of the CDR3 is TGTGCTCTTGGGGAACTAAGCCTCAGGGCAGTGCCGTCTGGGGGATACAAACTCATCTTT. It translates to CALGELSLRAVPSGGYKLIF.

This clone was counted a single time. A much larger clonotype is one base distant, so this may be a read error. This CDR3 reads CALGPQSLPGFKAYWWTSSYTDKLIF. Written as DNA, the CDR3 is TGTGCTCTTGGTCCCCAATCACTACCGGGATTTAAAGCTTACTGGTGGACCTCGTCGTACACCGATAAACTCATCTTT. The chain is built from TRDV1 and TRDJ1; D is possibly TRDD3 (5 bases). V was clipped by 6 bases and J by 0 bases, with 47 bases between them. CDR1 is TSWWSYY and CDR2 is QGS in the germline V gene. This CDR3 contains 26 residues.

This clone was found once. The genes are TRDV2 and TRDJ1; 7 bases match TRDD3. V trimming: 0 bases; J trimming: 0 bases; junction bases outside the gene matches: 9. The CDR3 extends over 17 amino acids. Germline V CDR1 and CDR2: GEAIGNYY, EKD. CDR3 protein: CACDTVWGQEYTDKLIF. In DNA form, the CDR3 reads TGTGCCTGTGACACCGTCTGGGGGCAGGAGTACACCGATAAACTCATCTTT.

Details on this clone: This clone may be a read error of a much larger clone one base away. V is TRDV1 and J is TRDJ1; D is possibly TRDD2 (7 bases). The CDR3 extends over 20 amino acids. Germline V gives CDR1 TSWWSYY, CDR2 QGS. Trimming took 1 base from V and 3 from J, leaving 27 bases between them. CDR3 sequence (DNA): TGTGCTCTTGGGGAACATTCCTACTGGGTCGCTGCCCTATACGCCGATAAACTCATCTTT. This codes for CALGEHSYWVAALYADKLIF.

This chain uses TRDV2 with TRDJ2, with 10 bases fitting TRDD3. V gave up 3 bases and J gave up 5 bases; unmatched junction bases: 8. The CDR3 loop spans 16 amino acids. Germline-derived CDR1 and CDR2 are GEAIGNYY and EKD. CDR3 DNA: TGTGCCTGTGACGTACTGGGGGATCAAGGAACAGCACAACTCTTCTTT. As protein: CACDVLGDQGTAQLFF.